This TCR beta chain was retrieved from a study of blood T cell repertoires in COVID-19. Germline loops: CDR1 LGHDT, CDR2 YNNKEL (reference sequence). CDR3 length: 15 amino acids. Trimming removed 2 bases from V and 3 bases from J; junction bases left unmatched: 1. Using immunoSEQ multiplex PCR, the repertoire was profiled, and TCRdb retains in-frame clones only, with some absent. The sample has about 340,000 clones; around 91% are singletons. V is TRBV3-1 (or the pseudogene TRBV3-2) and J is TRBJ2-3; 11 bases align to TRBD2. The receptor was isolated from a woman aged 18-30 years who had recovered from COVID-19. The material sequenced was peripheral blood. This CDR3 is CASSQTSGSTDTQYF. The CDR3 nucleotides are TGTGCCAGCAGCCAAACTAGCGGGAGTACAGATACGCAGTATTTT.